This T cell receptor beta chain was identified during a study of blood T cells in healthy people across ages. Primed by a sample-barcoded 5' primer and a J-beta primer mix, a second PCR proceeded for about 7 to 12 cycles. Each CDR3 protein gets one entry after TCRdb re-called the 5' RACE reads with MiXCR. The table records 700,000 to 1,000,000 distinct CDR3 sequences, under 45% of them present only once. Germline CDR1 MNHEY, CDR2 SVGAGI. There are 12 residues in the CDR3. V lost 6 bases to trimming and J lost 0 bases, with 5 bases between them. This clonotype was counted many times. This sequence was found in a man aged 60-69 years in good health. V usage is TRBV6-5 and J usage is TRBJ2-5; D is ambiguous. The sample consisted of blood. The CDR3 sequence is CASSRDQETQYF. Here the CDR3 DNA reads TGTGCCAGCAGCCGGGACCAAGAGACCCAGTACTTC.